This T cell receptor (beta chain) comes out of a study of T cell responses to AZD1222 COVID-19 vaccine (dated by TCRdb to the early 2020s). In terms of the full investigation: AZD1222 recipients whose second dose came at about 4 weeks and those whose second dose came at about 12 weeks were combined into one group, since spike-specific TCR depth and breadth did not differ between the two schedules. A total of roughly 240 trial participants underwent TCR sequencing, of whom 207 received two doses of AZD1222 and around 26 received two doses of the MenACWY control vaccine. Trial participants were enrolled into age subgroups of 18-55, 56-69 and 70-plus years, which contained 148, 28 and 57 TCR-sequenced participants, respectively.

The germline V gene (reference sequence) specifies LGHDT as CDR1 and YNNKEL as CDR2. V drops 1 base and J drops 10 bases, leaving 5 bases in between. From the cysteine up to the phenylalanine, the CDR3 has a length of 12 residues. The DNA shown is the 36-base CDR3, in frame from base 1. Comments on this clone: The target of this receptor is not known. Qualities for individual bases were not recorded, and no much larger clone is one base off. The sample contains more than one DNA sequence encoding this CDR3.

The CDR3 regions of human TCRbeta chains were analyzed by immunosequencing. The study's own analysis went as follows. Repertoire TCRs were checked for matches against a reference library of SARS-CoV-2-specific TCRs that had been generated using the MIRA antigen-specificity platform. Breadth was defined as the fraction of unique TCRs that were SARS-CoV-2-associated, and depth was defined as the fraction of total T cells that were SARS-CoV-2-associated. Using the MIRA data, each spike-specific TCR was assigned both to the spike region to which the TCR was reactive and to a CD4 or CD8 class. Log10-transformed breadth and depth values were compared by one-way ANOVA with Sidak's multiple comparisons tests. TCRdb carries this immuneACCESS record with in-frame sequences only. Its versions omit some clonotypes, under half of them owing to an unresolved V gene in the studies checked, with the rest unexplained. The V and J calls and clone size are taken from that table; D and trimming were inferred from the DNA. The sample profile shows some 140,000 clones; over 85% of them were found once. The leading ten clones occupy 3.1% of the sample.

What the time point label conveys for this sample: baseline before first vaccination. Vaccinee samples were obtained from the UK trials COV001 and COV002, which included a single-blind randomized controlled phase 2/3 trial of AZD1222 (ChAdOx1 nCoV-19) in healthy adults. For TCRbeta chain sequencing, PBMC samples were collected from trial participants at day 0 and at day 28 after the second dose. What the study reported, not specific to this receptor: Epitopes outside the regions mutated in the B.1.351 and B.1.1.7 variants were reportedly recognized by nearly half of the unique spike-specific TCRs. The 56-69-year group was small, and its depth increase did not reach significance, likely because of low power. Most participants were white British and females outnumbered males, and the authors suggested that clonal diversity may have been underestimated. The whole spike protein was spanned by vaccine-associated CD4 TCRs, and dominant responses were seen in regions 160-218 and 743-854. Conclusions about previously exposed vaccinees were limited because only 6 or 7 AZD1222 recipients were SARS-CoV-2 seropositive at baseline. Because no samples from the day 14 peak response were available, repertoires could be characterized only after the peak T cell response. After two AZD1222 doses, spike-specific TCR breadth and depth were significantly higher than at day 0 and than in MenACWY recipients.

The specimen comprised peripheral blood, sampled on day 0 of AZD1222 vaccination. The clonotype comes from an adult in good health. The rearrangement combines TRBV3-1 (or the pseudogene TRBV3-2) with TRBJ1-6; no D segment can be confidently identified. Read as DNA, the sequence is TGTGCCAGCAGCCAAGTGGGCTCACCCCTCCACTTT. Translated, it reads CASSQVGSPLHF.